The present T cell receptor beta chain was sequenced within a study of blood T cell repertoires in COVID-19. Method: immunoSEQ multiplex PCR; TCRdb's copy keeps in-frame clones and lacks some. The sample holds approximately 300,000 clones, around 90% seen once. Trimming at V came to 3 bases and at J to 7 bases, leaving 6 bases not matched to a gene. CDR1 is SGDLS, CDR2 YYNGEE, per germline. CDR3 length: 15 residues. The sample taken for sequencing was peripheral blood. The receptor was isolated from a woman aged 30 to 39 with COVID-19, enrolled during active disease. This chain joins TRBV9 and TRBJ1-4, with 10 bases lining up with TRBD1. This chain's CDR3 is CASSAAGTGVEKLFF. CDR3 DNA sequence: TGTGCCAGCAGCGCCGCCGGGACAGGGGTTGAAAAACTGTTTTTT.